The entry that follows covers one TCR beta chain sequence. What this receptor recognizes is not known. No base quality values were provided; no much bigger clone lies one nucleotide off. The source of the sample is a study of CD8+ T cells in alopecia areata (dated by TCRdb to 2017 to 2018). Notes on the research overall: The treated patients, all with moderate-to-severe alopecia areata, were enrolled in an open-label pilot trial of oral tofacitinib given at 5 to 10 mg twice daily. Amplification of TCRbeta CDR3 regions was done by immunoSEQ multiplex PCR using 35 Vbeta forward primers and 13 Jbeta reverse primers. Tofacitinib was administered for 6 to 18 months, and 6 months of follow-up off drug were then conducted to assess delayed response and recurrence. Biopsies were taken from tofacitinib-treated patients at baseline and again at 4 and 24 weeks into treatment, and several of those patients also had a later scalp biopsy. RNA was extracted with the PAXgene miRNA kit for fixed scalp, the miRNeasy kit for PBMCs, and the RNeasy kit for mouse skin. To study T cell clonal expansion in alopecia areata, the researchers applied high-throughput TCRbeta sequencing to both the C3H/HeJ mouse model and human patients. Scalp clonality was compared among normal scalp (n=4), patchy alopecia areata scalp (n=8), and alopecia totalis/universalis scalp (n=8). Human TCRbeta sequencing covered scalp tissue and sorted CD4+ and CD8+ peripheral blood T cells from patchy and totalis/universalis alopecia areata patients and healthy controls. What the work shows at the level of the full study, not this receptor alone: Lesional scalp, especially in alopecia totalis/universalis, showed higher clonality and more expanded CD8+ clones than normal scalp, suggesting antigenic drive. Unlike mouse skin, where gammadelta T cells dominate, normal human skin contains resident alphabeta T cells that get sequenced too, which complicates analysis of the scalp TCR repertoire. Shared TCR sequences between patients were less evident than in mice, which may be partly attributable to HLA diversity in the patient population.

Based on the germline V gene, the CDR1 and CDR2 sequences are SGDLS and YYNGEE. There are 15 amino acids in the CDR3, from cysteine to phenylalanine inclusive. Just the 45-base CDR3 DNA is kept, in frame starting at base 1. Relative to germline, V is 0 bases shorter and J is 5 bases shorter, with 14 bases between their ends. What this sample's time point label stands for: baseline before oral tofacitinib. Lesional scalp punch biopsies and peripheral blood were obtained from alopecia areata patients. PBMCs were isolated by density centrifugation and stained for CD3, CD4 and CD8, after which CD4+ and CD8+ T cells were sorted on a FACSAria. Libraries were made using the immunoSEQ multiplex PCR assay. RNA was extracted from all samples and reverse transcribed into cDNA as template for TCR sequencing. SuperScript III was used to make first-strand cDNA, primed with a 2:1 mix of oligo-dT and random hexamers. A synthetic immune receptor repertoire was used to gauge amplification bias, and whatever bias remained was removed computationally. Per the authors' processing: After raw reads were preprocessed to remove errors, the CDR3 was defined following IMGT conventions as running from the conserved cysteine to phenylalanine. Clonality was calculated as 1 minus Shannon entropy normalized by log2 of the number of productive unique TCRs. Whether each scalp clone was CD4 or CD8 was inferred by checking scalp TCRbeta sequences against the CD4 and CD8 repertoires from sorted blood. The table was pulled from immuneACCESS by TCRdb, which kept in-frame rearrangements only. Such tables lose some clones; where checked, under half of the loss comes from unresolved V genes, and the rest has no known cause. V, J and clone size were drawn from that table, and D and trimming were deduced from the DNA. This sample holds some 150,000 clones; roughly 61% were observed only once. Jointly, the top ten make up roughly 6.7% of the sample.

The receptor comes from a human donor with alopecia areata. The chain employs TRBV9 and TRBJ2-5; there is no confident call for the D gene. The material was CD4+ T cells sorted from blood, obtained at week 0. The CDR3 protein: CASSVEGLLGETQYF. The sequenced DNA: TGTGCCAGCAGCGTAGAGGGCCTTTTAGGGGAGACCCAGTACTTC.